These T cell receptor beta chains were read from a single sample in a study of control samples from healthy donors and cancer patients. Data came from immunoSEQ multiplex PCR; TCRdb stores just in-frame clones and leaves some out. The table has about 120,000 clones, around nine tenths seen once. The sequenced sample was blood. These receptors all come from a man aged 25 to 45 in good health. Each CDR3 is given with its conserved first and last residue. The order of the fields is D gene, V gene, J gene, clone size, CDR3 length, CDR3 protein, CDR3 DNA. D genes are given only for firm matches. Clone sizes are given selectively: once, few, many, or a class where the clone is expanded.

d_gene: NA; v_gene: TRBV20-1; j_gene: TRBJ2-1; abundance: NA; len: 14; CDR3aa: CSASQGYSYNEQFF; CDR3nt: TGCAGTGCTAGTCAGGGGTACTCCTACAATGAGCAGTTCTTC
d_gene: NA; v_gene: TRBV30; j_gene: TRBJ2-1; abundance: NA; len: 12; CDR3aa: CAWSVLGNEQFF; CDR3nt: TGTGCCTGGAGTGTACTAGGAAATGAGCAGTTCTTC
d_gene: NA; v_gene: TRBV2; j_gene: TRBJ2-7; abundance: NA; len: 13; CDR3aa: CASSDGRGYEQYF; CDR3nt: TGTGCCAGCAGTGACGGAAGAGGATACGAGCAGTACTTC
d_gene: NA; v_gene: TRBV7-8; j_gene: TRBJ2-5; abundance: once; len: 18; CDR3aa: CASSFRGRGAKVSETQYF; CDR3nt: TGTGCCAGCAGCTTTAGGGGACGAGGGGCGAAGGTTTCAGAGACCCAGTACTTC
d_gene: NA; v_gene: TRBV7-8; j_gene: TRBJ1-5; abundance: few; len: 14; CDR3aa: CASSFGTLNQPQHF; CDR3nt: TGTGCCAGCAGCTTCGGGACACTTAATCAGCCCCAGCATTTT
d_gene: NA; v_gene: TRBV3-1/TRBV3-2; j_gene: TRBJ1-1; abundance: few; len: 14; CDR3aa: CASGESGTSPEAFF; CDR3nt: TGTGCCAGCGGAGAAAGCGGAACCTCTCCTGAAGCTTTCTTT
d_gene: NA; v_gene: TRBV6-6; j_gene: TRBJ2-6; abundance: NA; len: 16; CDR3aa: CASSSPFSSGANVLTF; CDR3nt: TGTGCCAGCAGTTCCCCCTTTAGCTCTGGGGCCAACGTCCTGACTTTC
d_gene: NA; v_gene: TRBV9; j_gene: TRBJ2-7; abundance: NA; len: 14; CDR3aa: CASSVGQGVSEQYF; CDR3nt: TGTGCCAGCAGCGTGGGGCAGGGAGTGAGTGAGCAGTACTTC
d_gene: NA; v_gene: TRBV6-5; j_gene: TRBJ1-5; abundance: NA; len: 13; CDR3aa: CASRVLGSQPQHF; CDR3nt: TGTGCCAGCAGAGTGCTTGGATCTCAGCCCCAGCATTTT
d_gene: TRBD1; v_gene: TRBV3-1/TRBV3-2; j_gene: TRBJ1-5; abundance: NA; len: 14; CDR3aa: CASSRTGFDQPQHF; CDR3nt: TGTGCCAGCAGCCGGACAGGGTTTGACCAGCCCCAGCATTTT
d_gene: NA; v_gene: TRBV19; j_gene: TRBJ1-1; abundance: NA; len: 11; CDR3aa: CASRLGAEAFF; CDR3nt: TGTGCCAGTAGATTGGGGGCTGAAGCTTTCTTT
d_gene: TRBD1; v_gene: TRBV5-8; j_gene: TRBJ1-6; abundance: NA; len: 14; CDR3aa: CASSPTGDNSPLHF; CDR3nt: TGTGCCAGCAGCCCCACAGGGGATAATTCACCCCTCCACTTT
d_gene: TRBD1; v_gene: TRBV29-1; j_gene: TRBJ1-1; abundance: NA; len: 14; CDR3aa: CSVDPLGTGGQAFF; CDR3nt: TGCAGCGTTGATCCTTTGGGGACAGGGGGCCAAGCTTTCTTT
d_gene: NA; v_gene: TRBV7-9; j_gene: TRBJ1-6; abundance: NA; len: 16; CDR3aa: CASSPALGANNSPLHF; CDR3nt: TGTGCCAGCAGCCCGGCCCTGGGGGCCAATAATTCACCCCTCCACTTT
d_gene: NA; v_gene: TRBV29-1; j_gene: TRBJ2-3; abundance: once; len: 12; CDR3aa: CSVRTPVDTQYF; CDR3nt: TGCAGCGTCAGAACCCCAGTGGATACGCAGTATTTT
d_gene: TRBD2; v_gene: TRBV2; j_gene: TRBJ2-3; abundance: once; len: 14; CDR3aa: CASNLAGGTDTQYF; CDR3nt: TGTGCCAGCAATCTAGCGGGAGGAACAGATACGCAGTATTTT
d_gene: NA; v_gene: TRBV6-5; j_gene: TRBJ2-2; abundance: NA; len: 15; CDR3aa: CASSYEDANTGELFF; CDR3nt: TGTGCCAGCAGTTACGAAGACGCCAACACCGGGGAGCTGTTTTTT
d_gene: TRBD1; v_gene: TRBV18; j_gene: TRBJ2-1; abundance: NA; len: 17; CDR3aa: CASSPQTPGQGRNEQFF; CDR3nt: TGTGCCAGCTCACCCCAAACCCCGGGACAGGGACGAAATGAGCAGTTCTTC
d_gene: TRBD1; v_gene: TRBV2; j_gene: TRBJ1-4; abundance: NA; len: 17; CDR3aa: CASSEGQGSGTNEKLFF; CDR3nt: TGTGCCAGCAGTGAGGGACAGGGGAGTGGAACTAATGAAAAACTGTTTTTT
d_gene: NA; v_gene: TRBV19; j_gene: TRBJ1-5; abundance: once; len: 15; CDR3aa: CASSSLQGNYQPQHF; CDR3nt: TGTGCCAGTAGTTCACTGCAGGGGAATTACCAGCCCCAGCATTTT
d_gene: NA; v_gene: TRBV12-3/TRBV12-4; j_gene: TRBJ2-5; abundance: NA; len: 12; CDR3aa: CASSRTVETQYF; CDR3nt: TGTGCCAGCAGCCGGACAGTGGAGACCCAGTACTTC
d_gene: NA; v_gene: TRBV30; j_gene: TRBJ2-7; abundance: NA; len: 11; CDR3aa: CAWTKGYEQYF; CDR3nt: TGTGCCTGGACGAAGGGATACGAGCAGTACTTC
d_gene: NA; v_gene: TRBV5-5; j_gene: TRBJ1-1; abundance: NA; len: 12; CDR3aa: CASSLGRLEAFF; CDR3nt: TGTGCCAGCAGCTTGGGGCGGCTCGAAGCTTTCTTT
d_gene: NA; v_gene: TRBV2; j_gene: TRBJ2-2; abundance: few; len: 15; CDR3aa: CASSEEGADTGELFF; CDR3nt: TGTGCCAGCAGTGAGGAGGGCGCAGACACCGGGGAGCTGTTTTTT
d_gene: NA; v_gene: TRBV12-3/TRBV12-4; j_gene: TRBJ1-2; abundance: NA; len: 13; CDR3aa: CASSLALRYGYTF; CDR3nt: TGTGCCAGCAGTTTAGCGCTCCGCTATGGCTACACCTTC